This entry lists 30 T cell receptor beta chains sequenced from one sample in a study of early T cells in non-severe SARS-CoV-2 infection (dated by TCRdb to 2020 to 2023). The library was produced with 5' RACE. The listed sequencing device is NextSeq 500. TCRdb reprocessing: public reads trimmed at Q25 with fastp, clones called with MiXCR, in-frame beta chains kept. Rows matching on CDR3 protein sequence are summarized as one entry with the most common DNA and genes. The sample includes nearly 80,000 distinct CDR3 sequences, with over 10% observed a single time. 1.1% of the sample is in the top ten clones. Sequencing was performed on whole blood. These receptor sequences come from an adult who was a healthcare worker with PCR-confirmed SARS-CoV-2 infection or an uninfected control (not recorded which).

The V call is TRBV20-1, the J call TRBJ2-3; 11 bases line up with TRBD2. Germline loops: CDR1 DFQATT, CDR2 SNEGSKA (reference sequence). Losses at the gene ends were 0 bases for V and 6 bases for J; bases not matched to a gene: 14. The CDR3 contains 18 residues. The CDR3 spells CSARDVGHPTSGIDTQYF. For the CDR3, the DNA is TGCAGTGCTAGAGATGTCGGACACCCGACTAGCGGGATTGATACGCAGTATTTT.

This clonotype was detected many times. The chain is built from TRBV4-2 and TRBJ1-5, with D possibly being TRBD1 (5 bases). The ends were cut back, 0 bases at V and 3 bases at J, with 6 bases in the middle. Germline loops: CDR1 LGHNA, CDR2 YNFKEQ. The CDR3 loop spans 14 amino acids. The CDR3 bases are TGTGCCAGCAGCCAAGAAGGGGCCAATCAGCCCCAGCATTTT. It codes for CASSQEGANQPQHF.

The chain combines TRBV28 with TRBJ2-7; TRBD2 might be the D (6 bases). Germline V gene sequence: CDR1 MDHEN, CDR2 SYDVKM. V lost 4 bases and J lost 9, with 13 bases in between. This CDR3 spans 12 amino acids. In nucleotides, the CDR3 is TGTGCCAGCAGTTACCTTGGGAGGTGGCAGTACTTC. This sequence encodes CASSYLGRWQYF.

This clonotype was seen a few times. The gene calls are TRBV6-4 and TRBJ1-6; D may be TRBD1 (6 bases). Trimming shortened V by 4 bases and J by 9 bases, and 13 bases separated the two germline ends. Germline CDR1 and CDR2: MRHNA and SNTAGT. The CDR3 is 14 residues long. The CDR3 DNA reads TGTGCCAGCAGTGTAGGGGGTCATCGTTCACCCCTCCACTTT. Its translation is CASSVGGHRSPLHF.

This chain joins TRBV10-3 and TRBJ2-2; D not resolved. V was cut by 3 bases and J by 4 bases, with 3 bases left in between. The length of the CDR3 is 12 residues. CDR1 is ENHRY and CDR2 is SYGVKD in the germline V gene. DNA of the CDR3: TGTGCCATCAGTGAAACCACCGGGGAGCTGTTTTTT. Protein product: CAISETTGELFF.

The CDR3, as DNA: TGTGCCAGCAGTTTATTGGGGCCGGGCACAGATACGCAGTATTTT. Translation gives CASSLLGPGTDTQYF. The J gene is TRBJ2-3, the V gene TRBV12-3 or TRBV12-4; D may be TRBD1 (5 bases). The CDR3 has 15 residues. V was pared by 2 bases and J by 1 base, with 10 bases between.

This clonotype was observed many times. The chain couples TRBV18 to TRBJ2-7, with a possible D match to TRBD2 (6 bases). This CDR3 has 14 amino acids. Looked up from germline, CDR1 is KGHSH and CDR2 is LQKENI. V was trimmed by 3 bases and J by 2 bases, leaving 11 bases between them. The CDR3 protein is CASSPRGETYEQYF. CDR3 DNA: TGTGCCAGCTCACCGCGGGGCGAGACCTACGAGCAGTACTTC.

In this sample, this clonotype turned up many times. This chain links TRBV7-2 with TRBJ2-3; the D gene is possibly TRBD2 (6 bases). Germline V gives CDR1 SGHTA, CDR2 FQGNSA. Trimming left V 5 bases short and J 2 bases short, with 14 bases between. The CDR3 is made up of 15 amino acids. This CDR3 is CASSIFGTSTDTQYF. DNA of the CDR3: TGTGCCAGCAGCATATTTGGGACTTCCACAGATACGCAGTATTTT. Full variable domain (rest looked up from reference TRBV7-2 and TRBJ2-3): GAGVSQSPSNKVTEKGKDVELRCDPISGHTALYWYRQSLGQGLEFLIYFQGNSAPDKSGLPSDRFSAERTGGSVSTLTIQRTQQEDSAVYLCASSIFGTSTDTQYFGPGTRLTVL.

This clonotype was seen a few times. For the CDR3, the DNA is TGTGCCACCAGCGGGGACAGGATCTACAATGAGCAGTTCTTC. Protein sequence: CATSGDRIYNEQFF. The chain has TRBV15 and TRBJ2-1; TRBD1 matches 8 bases. The germline CDR1 and CDR2 sequences are LNHNV and YYDKDF (reference sequence). The CDR3 consists of 14 residues. V lost 5 bases, J lost 3 bases, and 3 bases stayed unmatched.

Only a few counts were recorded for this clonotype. The CDR3 protein is CASSLWRGPYEQYF. The CDR3 coding sequence is TGTGCCAGCAGTTTATGGCGGGGCCCCTACGAGCAGTACTTC. The V gene is TRBV27, the J gene TRBJ2-7, with D perhaps matching TRBD2 (6 bases). Trimming removed 1 base at V and 2 bases at J, with 9 bases between. The CDR3 has 14 amino acids. The germline V gene has CDR1 MNHEY and CDR2 SMNVEV (reference sequence).

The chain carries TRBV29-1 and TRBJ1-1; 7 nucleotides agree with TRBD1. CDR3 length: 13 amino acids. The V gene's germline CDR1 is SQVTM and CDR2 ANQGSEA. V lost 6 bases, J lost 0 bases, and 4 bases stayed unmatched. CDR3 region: CSVGTDLNTEAFF. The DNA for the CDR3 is TGCAGCGTGGGGACAGATCTGAACACTGAAGCTTTCTTT. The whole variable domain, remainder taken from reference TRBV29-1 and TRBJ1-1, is SAVISQKPSRDICQRGTSLTIQCQVDSQVTMMFWYRQQPGQSLTLIATANQGSEATYESGFVIDKFPISRPNLTFSTLTVSNMSPEDSSIYLCSVGTDLNTEAFFGQGTRLTVV.

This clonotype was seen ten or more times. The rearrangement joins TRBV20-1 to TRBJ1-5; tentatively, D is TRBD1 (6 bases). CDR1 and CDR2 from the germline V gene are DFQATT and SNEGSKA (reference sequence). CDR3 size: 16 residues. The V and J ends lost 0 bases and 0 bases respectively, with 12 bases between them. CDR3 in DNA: TGCAGTGCTAGAGATCGGACAGCCGATAGCAATCAGCCCCAGCATTTT. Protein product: CSARDRTADSNQPQHF.

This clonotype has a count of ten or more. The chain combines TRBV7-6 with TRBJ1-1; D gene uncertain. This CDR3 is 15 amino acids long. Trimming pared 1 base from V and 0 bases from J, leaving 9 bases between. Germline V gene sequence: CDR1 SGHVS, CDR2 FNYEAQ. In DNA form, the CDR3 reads TGTGCCAGCAGCTTAGAGCCATCGATGAACACTGAAGCTTTCTTT. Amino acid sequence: CASSLEPSMNTEAFF.

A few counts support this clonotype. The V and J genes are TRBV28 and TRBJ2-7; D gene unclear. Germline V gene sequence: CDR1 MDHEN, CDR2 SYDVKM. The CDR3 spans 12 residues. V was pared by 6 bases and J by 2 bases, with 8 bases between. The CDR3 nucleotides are TGTGCCAGCAGATCCACCACCTACGAGCAGTACTTC. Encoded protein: CASRSTTYEQYF. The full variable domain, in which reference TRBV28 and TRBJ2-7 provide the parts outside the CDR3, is DVKVTQSSRYLVKRTGEKVFLECVQDMDHENMFWYRQDPGLGLRLIYFSYDVKMKEKGDIPEGYSVSREKKERFSLILESASTNQTSMYLCASRSTTYEQYFGPGTRLTVT.

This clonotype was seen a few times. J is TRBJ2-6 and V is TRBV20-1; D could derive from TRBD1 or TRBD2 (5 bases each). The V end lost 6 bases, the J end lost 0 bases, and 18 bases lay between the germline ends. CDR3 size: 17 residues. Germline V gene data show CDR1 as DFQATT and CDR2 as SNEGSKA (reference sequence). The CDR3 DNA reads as TGCAGTGCCCAACGGGGTCGGGGCCTCTCTGGGGCCAACGTCCTGACTTTC. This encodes CSAQRGRGLSGANVLTF.

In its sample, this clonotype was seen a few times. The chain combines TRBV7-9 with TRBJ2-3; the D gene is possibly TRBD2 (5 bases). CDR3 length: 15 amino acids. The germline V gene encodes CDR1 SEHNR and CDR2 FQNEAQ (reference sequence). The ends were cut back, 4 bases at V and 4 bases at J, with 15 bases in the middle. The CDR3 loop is CASSSWSKEADTQYF. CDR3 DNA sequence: TGTGCCAGCAGCTCCTGGTCCAAGGAGGCAGATACGCAGTATTTT. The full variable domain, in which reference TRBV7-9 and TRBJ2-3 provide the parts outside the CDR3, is DTGVSQNPRHKITKRGQNVTFRCDPISEHNRLYWYRQTLGQGPEFLTYFQNEAQLEKSRLLSDRFSAERPKGSFSTLEIQRTEQGDSAMYLCASSSWSKEADTQYFGPGTRLTVL.

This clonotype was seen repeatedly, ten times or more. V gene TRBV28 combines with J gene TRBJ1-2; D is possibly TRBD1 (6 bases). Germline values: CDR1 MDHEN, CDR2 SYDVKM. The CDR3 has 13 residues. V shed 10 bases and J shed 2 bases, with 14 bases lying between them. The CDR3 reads CATPGGGNYGYTF. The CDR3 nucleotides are TGTGCCACCCCGGGAGGGGGAAACTATGGCTACACCTTC.

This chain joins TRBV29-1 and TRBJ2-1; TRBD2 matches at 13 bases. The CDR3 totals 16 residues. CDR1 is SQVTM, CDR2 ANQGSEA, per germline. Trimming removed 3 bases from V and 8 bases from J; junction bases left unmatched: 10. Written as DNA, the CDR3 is TGCAGCGTTGACAGGACTAGCGGGAGTTTCATCGATGAGCAGTTCTTC. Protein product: CSVDRTSGSFIDEQFF.

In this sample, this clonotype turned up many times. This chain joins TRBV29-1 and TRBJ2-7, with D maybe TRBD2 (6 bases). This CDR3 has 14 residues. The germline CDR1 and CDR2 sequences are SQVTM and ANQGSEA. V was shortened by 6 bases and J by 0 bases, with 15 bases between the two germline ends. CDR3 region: CSVRDFYSSYEQYF. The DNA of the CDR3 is TGCAGCGTCCGGGACTTCTACAGCTCCTACGAGCAGTACTTC.

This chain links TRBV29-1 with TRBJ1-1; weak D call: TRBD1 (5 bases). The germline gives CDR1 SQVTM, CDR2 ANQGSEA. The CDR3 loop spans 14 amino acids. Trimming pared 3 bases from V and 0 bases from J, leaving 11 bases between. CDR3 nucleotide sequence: TGCAGCGTTGAGCGGACAAGCATGAACACTGAAGCTTTCTTT. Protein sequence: CSVERTSMNTEAFF.

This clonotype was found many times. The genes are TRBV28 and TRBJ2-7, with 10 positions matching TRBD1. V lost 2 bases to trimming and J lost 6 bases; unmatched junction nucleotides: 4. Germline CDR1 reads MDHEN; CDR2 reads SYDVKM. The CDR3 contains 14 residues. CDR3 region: CASSLRQGAREQYF. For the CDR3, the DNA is TGTGCCAGCAGTTTACGACAGGGGGCACGCGAGCAGTACTTC.

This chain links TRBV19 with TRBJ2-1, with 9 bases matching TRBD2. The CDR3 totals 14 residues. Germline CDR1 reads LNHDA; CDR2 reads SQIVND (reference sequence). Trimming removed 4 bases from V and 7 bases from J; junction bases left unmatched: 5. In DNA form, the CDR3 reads TGTGCCAGTAGTACGGCGGGAGGGTGGAATGAGCAGTTCTTC. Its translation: CASSTAGGWNEQFF. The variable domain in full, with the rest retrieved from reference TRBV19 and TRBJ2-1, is DGGITQSPKYLFRKEGQNVTLSCEQNLNHDAMYWYRQDPGQGLRLIYYSQIVNDFQKGDIAEGYSVSREKKESFPLTVTSAQKNPTAFYLCASSTAGGWNEQFFGPGTRLTVL.

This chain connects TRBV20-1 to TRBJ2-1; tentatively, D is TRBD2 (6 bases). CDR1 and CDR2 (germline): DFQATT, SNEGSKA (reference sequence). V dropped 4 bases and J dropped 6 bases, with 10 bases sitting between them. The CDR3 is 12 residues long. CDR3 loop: CSATRTINEQFF. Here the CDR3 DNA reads TGCAGTGCTACTCGGACTATCAATGAGCAGTTCTTC.

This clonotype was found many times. The CDR3 DNA is TGTGCCAGCAGTTACTCGGTAGCGGGAGGTAAAGAGCAGTACTTC. It codes for CASSYSVAGGKEQYF. V and J are TRBV6-2 or TRBV6-3 and TRBJ2-7; 10 bases are shared with TRBD2. This CDR3 region has 15 residues. Germline-derived CDR1 and CDR2 are MNHEY and SVGEGT. Trimming removed 0 bases from V and 7 bases from J; junction bases left unmatched: 6.

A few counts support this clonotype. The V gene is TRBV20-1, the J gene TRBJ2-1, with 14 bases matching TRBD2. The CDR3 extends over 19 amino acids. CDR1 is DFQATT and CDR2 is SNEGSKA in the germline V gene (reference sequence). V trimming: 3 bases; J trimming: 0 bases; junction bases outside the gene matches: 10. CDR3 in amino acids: CSARILPGLAGDSYNEQFF. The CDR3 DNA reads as TGCAGTGCTAGGATCCTACCGGGACTAGCGGGAGACTCCTACAATGAGCAGTTCTTC.

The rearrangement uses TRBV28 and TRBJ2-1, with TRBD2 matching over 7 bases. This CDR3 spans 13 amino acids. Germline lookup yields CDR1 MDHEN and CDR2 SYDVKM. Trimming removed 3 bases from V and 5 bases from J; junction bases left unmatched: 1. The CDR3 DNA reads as TGTGCCAGCAGTTTTGGGACTAACAATGAGCAGTTCTTC. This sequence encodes CASSFGTNNEQFF.

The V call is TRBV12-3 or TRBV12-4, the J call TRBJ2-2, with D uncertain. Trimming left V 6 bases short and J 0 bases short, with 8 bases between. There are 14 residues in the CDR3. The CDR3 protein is CASRELTNTGELFF. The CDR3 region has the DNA TGTGCCAGCAGGGAGCTGACGAACACCGGGGAGCTGTTTTTT.

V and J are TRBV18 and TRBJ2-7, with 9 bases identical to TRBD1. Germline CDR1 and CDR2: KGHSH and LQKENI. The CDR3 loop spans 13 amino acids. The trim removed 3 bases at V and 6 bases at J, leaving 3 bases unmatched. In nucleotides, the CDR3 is TGTGCCAGCTCACCTGAGGACAGGGGCGAGCAGTACTTC. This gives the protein CASSPEDRGEQYF.

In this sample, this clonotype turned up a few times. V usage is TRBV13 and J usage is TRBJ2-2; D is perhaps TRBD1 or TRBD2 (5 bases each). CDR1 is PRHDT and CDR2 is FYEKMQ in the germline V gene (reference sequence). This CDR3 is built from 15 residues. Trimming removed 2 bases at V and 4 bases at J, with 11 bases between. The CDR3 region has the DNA TGTGCCAGCAGCTTAAACCCGGGGACCACCGGGGAGCTGTTTTTT. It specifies CASSLNPGTTGELFF.

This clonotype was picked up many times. CDR3 DNA sequence: TGCGCCAGCAGCTTGGCAGGGGGCGAGCAGTACTTC. Translation: CASSLAGGEQYF. V and J are TRBV5-1 and TRBJ2-7, with 7 positions matching TRBD1. The V segment lost 0 bases and the J segment 6 bases; nucleotides outside the gene matches: 0. Per the germline V gene, CDR1 is SGHRS and CDR2 is YFSETQ. This CDR3 is 12 amino acids long.